This T cell receptor (beta chain) was recorded in a study of cytomegalovirus exposure and HLA in healthy donors. On this clone itself: The antigen remains unidentified.

Primers included in the PCR were 60 Vbeta and 13 Jbeta primers. Only in-frame clones appear in the TCRdb table, and some are missing; sequencing was by immunoSEQ multiplex PCR. The sample lists about 190,000 clones; approximately 88% were seen once. Study outcomes and limitations: Cytomegalovirus status, reportedly, was diagnosed with high specificity and sensitivity by the classifier. Researchers left out some V segments, among them TRBV6-2 and TRBV6-3, as indistinguishable.

Germline V gives CDR1 SGHDT, CDR2 YYEEEE. V lost 5 bases and J lost 2, with 17 bases in between. This CDR3 comprises 15 residues. This receptor was obtained from a boy younger than 10 in good health and CMV-seronegative. The chain combines TRBV5-6 with TRBJ2-7, with D possibly TRBD1 on 6 matching bases. Sequenced sample: PBMCs. CDR3 DNA sequence: TGTGCCAGCAGACCATGGGGTGGGGACACCTACGAGCAGTACTTC. As protein: CASRPWGGDTYEQYF.